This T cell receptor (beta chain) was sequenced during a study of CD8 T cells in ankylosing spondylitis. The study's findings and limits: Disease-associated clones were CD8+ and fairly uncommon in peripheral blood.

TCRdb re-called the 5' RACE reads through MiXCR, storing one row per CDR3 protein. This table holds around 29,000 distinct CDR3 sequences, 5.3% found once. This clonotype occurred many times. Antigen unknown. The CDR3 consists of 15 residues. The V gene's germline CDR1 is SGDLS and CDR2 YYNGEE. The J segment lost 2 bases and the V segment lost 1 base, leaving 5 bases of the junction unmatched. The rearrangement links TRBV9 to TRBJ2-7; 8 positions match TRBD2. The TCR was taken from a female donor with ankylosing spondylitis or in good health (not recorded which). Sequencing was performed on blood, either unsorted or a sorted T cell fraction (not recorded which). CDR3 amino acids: CASSVRGGDTYEQYF. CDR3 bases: TGTGCCAGCAGCGTACGGGGGGGGGACACCTACGAGCAGTACTTC. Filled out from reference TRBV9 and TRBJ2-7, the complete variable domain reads DSGVTQTPKHLITATGQRVTLRCSPRSGDLSVYWYQQSLDQGLQFLIQYYNGEERAKGNILERFSAQQFPDLHSELNLSSLELGDSALYFCASSVRGGDTYEQYFGPGTRLTVT.